These 14 T cell receptor beta chains share one sample of origin, sequenced in a study of T cell responses to AZD1222 COVID-19 vaccine. Sequencing used immunoSEQ multiplex PCR; TCRdb keeps in-frame clones, though not all of them. Of tens of thousands of clones detected, about 90% appear once; the ten largest clones hold 2.8%. Material: peripheral blood, obtained on day 0 of MenACWY control vaccination. Source of these receptors: an adult in good health.

A remark on this clone: This sample includes further DNA sequences coding for the same CDR3. The gene calls are TRBV28 and TRBJ1-1; unclear D gene. Germline V lookup: CDR1 MDHEN, CDR2 SYDVKM. The CDR3 spans 12 residues. The V and J ends lost 5 bases and 8 bases respectively, with 12 bases between them. Here the CDR3 DNA reads TGTGCCAGCAGTCTATTAGGCGGAGAAGCTTTCTTT. Protein product: CASSLLGGEAFF.

About this clone: One end of the junction varies from germline; a read error may be responsible. This chain uses TRBV7-7 with TRBJ2-5; weak D call: TRBD1 (5 bases). The CDR3 consists of 13 residues. CDR1 is SSHAT and CDR2 is FNYEAQ in the germline V gene (reference sequence). The CDR3 loop is CASSLGVRETQYF. CDR3 DNA sequence: TGTGCTAGCAGCTTAGGGGTACGAGAGACCCAGTACTTC. The full variable domain, completed using reference TRBV7-7 and TRBJ2-5, is GAGVSQSPRYKVTKRGQDVTLRCDPISSHATLYWYQQALGQGPEFLTYFNYEAQPDKSGLPSDRFSAERPEGSISTLTIQRTEQRDSAMYRCASSLGVRETQYFGPGTRLLVL.

On this clone: One junction end does not reproduce the germline sequence, and a read error may be involved. This chain joins TRBV20-1 and TRBJ1-2, with TRBD1 matching 7 bases. Germline CDR1 DFQATT, CDR2 SNEGSKA (reference sequence). This CDR3 contains 11 residues. CDR3 nucleotides: TGCAGTGCGCCCCAGGGCGGACAGGCCATCTTC. This encodes CSAPQGGQAIF.

This clone has more than one count but fewer than ten. The V and J genes are TRBV27 and TRBJ2-7; D may be TRBD1 (6 bases). The germline V gene encodes CDR1 MNHEY and CDR2 SMNVEV (reference sequence). Trimming pared 6 bases from V and 0 bases from J, leaving 15 bases between. The CDR3 covers 15 residues. The CDR3 loop is CASSQTGHLSYEQYF. Here the CDR3 DNA reads TGTGCCAGCAGCCAGACGGGACACCTCTCCTACGAGCAGTACTTC.

The V gene is TRBV9, the J gene TRBJ2-3; D possibly corresponds to TRBD2 (6 bases). V lost 1 base and J lost 1, with 10 bases in between. The CDR3 is made up of 15 amino acids. The germline CDR1 and CDR2 sequences are SGDLS and YYNGEE. The CDR3 DNA reads as TGTGCCAGCAGCGTACGCGGGACTGGCACAGATACGCAGTATTTT. Translated, it gives CASSVRGTGTDTQYF. Using reference TRBV9 and TRBJ2-3 for the parts outside the CDR3, the full variable domain is DSGVTQTPKHLITATGQRVTLRCSPRSGDLSVYWYQQSLDQGLQFLIQYYNGEERAKGNILERFSAQQFPDLHSELNLSSLELGDSALYFCASSVRGTGTDTQYFGPGTRLTVL.

The V call is TRBV30, the J call TRBJ1-5, with a weak D call TRBD1 (6 bases). Trimming removed 2 bases from V and 6 bases from J, with 14 bases in between. The germline V gene has CDR1 GTSNPN and CDR2 SVGIG (reference sequence). The CDR3 has 14 residues. CDR3 sequence: CAWSRPRGRQPQHF. CDR3 nucleotides: TGTGCCTGGAGTCGTCCCAGGGGACGTCAGCCCCAGCATTTT.

This clone was recorded a few times. Here the CDR3 reads CAISESAGGSATNEKLFF. In DNA form, the CDR3 reads TGTGCCATCAGTGAGTCCGCAGGGGGGAGTGCAACTAATGAAAAACTGTTTTTT. The J gene is TRBJ1-4, the V gene TRBV10-3; 7 bases match TRBD1. Germline V CDR1 and CDR2: ENHRY, SYGVKD. The CDR3 runs 18 residues. V lost 0 bases, J lost 0 bases, and 7 bases stayed unmatched.

The V and J genes are TRBV19 and TRBJ2-7, with TRBD1 identical over 9 bases. The ends lost 10 bases at V and 1 base at J; junction bases unmatched: 8. CDR3 length: 14 residues. CDR1 is LNHDA and CDR2 is SQIVND in the germline V gene (reference sequence). The CDR3 region is CATSHGTGSYEQYF. CDR3 sequence (DNA): TGTGCCACCTCCCATGGGACAGGGTCCTACGAGCAGTACTTC.

This chain joins TRBV5-8 and TRBJ1-5; D perhaps matches TRBD1 (6 bases). The length of the CDR3 is 14 residues. Between the trimmed V and J ends, which lost 2 bases and 3 bases, there was a span of 9 bases. Germline CDR1 is SGHTS and CDR2 is YDEGEE. CDR3 DNA: TGTGCCAGCAGCTTCGGGACATTCAATCAGCCCCAGCATTTT. This encodes CASSFGTFNQPQHF.

The chain employs TRBV6-5 and TRBJ1-6; 7 nucleotides line up with TRBD1. The germline V gene has CDR1 MNHEY and CDR2 SVGAGI. V dropped 6 bases and J dropped 5; count of bases not matched to a gene: 4. The CDR3 runs to 14 residues. CDR3 DNA sequence: TGTGCCAGCAGATCCGGGACAGATAATTCACCCCTCCACTTT. Encoded protein: CASRSGTDNSPLHF.

The chain recombines TRBV4-3 with TRBJ1-1; 7 bases match TRBD1. The CDR3 has 15 amino acids. Germline V gene data show CDR1 as LGHNA and CDR2 as YSLEER. Unmatched junction bases numbered 6, after V lost 2 bases and J lost 3 bases. The CDR3 coding sequence is TGCGCCAGCAGCCAATTCCCGCAGGGGGACACTGAAGCTTTCTTT. Amino acid sequence: CASSQFPQGDTEAFF.

This clone was counted a single time. The chain combines TRBV7-6 with TRBJ2-2, with D unresolved. V lost 1 base and J lost 3, with 3 bases in between. Germline CDR1 and CDR2: SGHVS and FNYEAQ. The CDR3 length is 13 residues. CDR3 protein: CASSLGDTGELFF. CDR3 bases: TGTGCCAGCAGCTTAGGGGACACCGGGGAGCTGTTTTTT. Based on the CDR3 plus reference TRBV7-6 and TRBJ2-2, the full variable domain is GAGVSQSPRYKVTKRGQDVALRCDPISGHVSLYWYRQALGQGPEFLTYFNYEAQQDKSGLPNDRFSAERPEGSISTLTIQRTEQRDSAMYRCASSLGDTGELFFGEGSRLTVL.

The V gene is TRBV2, the J gene TRBJ2-5; the D is unclear. This CDR3 contains 15 residues. V gave up 4 bases and J gave up 0 bases, with 12 bases separating them. The germline V gene encodes CDR1 SNHLY and CDR2 FYNNEI. CDR3 sequence (DNA): TGTGCCAGCAGTGCATCAGGCCAGTACCAAGAGACCCAGTACTTC. Amino acid sequence: CASSASGQYQETQYF.

The CDR3 sequence is CASSPAGDDQPQHF. CDR3 bases: TGTGCCAGCTCACCGGCAGGGGACGATCAGCCCCAGCATTTT. The chain has TRBV18 and TRBJ1-5; D might be TRBD1 (6 bases). The length of the CDR3 is 14 residues. Germline values: CDR1 KGHSH, CDR2 LQKENI. With 3 bases removed from V and 5 bases from J, the gap between germline ends came to 11 bases.